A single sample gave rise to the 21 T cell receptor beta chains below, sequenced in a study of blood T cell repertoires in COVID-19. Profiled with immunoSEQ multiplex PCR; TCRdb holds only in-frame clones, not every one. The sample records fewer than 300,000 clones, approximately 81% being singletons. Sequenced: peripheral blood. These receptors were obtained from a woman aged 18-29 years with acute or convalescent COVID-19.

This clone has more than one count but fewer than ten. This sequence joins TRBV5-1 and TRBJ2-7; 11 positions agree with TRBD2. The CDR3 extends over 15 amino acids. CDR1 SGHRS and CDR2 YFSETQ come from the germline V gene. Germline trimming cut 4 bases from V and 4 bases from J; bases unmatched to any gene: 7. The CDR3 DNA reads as TGCGCCAGCAGCGGAGGGACTAGCGGAGATTACGAGCAGTACTTC. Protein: CASSGGTSGDYEQYF.

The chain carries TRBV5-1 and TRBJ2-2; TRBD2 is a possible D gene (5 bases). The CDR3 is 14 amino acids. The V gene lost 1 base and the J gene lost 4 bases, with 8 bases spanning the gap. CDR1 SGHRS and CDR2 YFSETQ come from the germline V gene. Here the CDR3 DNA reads TGCGCCAGCAGCTTGTCCGGGATCACCGGGGAGCTGTTTTTT. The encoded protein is CASSLSGITGELFF.

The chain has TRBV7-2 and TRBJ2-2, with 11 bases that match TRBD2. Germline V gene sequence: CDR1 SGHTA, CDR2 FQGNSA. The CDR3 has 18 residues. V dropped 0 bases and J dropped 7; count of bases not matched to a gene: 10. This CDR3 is CASSLAPLAGVGDGELFF. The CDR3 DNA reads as TGTGCCAGCAGCTTAGCGCCACTAGCGGGAGTTGGGGACGGGGAGCTGTTTTTT.

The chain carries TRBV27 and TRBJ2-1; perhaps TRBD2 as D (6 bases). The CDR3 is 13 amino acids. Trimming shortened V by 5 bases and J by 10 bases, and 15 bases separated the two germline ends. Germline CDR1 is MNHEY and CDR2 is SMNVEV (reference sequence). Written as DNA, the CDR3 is TGTGCCAGCAGTCAGCGGACGGGAGCAGAGCAGTTCTTC. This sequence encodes CASSQRTGAEQFF.

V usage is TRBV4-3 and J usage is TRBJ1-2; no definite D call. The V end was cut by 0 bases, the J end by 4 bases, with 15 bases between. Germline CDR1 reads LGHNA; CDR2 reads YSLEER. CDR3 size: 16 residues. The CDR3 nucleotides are TGCGCCAGCAGCCAAGAAATCTTAACGGGATTCTATGGCTACACCTTC. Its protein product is CASSQEILTGFYGYTF.

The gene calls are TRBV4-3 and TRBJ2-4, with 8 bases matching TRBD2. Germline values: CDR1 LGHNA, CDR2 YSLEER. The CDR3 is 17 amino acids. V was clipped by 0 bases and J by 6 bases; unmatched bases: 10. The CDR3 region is CASSQDRGETSGNIQYF. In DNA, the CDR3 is TGCGCCAGCAGCCAAGATCGGGGGGAAACTAGCGGAAACATTCAGTACTTC.

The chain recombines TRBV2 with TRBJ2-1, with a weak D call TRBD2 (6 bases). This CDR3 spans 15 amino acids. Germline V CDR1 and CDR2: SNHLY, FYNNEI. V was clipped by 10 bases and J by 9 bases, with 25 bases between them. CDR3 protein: CATQTRRVSTGEQFF. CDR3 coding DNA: TGTGCCACGCAGACTAGACGGGTCTCTACAGGTGAGCAGTTCTTC.

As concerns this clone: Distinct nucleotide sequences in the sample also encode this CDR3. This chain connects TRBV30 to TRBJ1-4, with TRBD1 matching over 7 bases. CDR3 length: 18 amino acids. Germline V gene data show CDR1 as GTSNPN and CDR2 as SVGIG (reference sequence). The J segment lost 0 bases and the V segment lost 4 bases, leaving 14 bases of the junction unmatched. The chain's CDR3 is CAWKRAGGQAPTNEKLFF. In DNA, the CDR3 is TGTGCCTGGAAAAGAGCAGGGGGTCAGGCCCCAACTAATGAAAAACTGTTTTTT.

The CDR3 region has the DNA TGTGCCAGCAGTTTCACTAGCGGCACAGATACGCAGTATTTT. This codes for CASSFTSGTDTQYF. The chain is built from TRBV6-2 or TRBV6-3 and TRBJ2-3; 7 nucleotides match TRBD2. V dropped 4 bases and J dropped 1; count of bases not matched to a gene: 2. This CDR3 region has 14 residues. Germline V gene sequence: CDR1 MNHEY, CDR2 SVGEGT.

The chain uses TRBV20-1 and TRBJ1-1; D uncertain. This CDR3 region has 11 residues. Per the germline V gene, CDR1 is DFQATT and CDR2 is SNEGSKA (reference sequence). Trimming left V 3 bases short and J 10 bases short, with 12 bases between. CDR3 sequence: CSASTSPGAFF. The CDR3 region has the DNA TGCAGTGCTAGCACCAGCCCAGGAGCTTTCTTT.

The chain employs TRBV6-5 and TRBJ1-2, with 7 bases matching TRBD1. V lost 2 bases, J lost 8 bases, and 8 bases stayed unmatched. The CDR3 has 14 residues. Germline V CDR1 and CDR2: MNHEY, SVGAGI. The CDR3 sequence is CASSYEARGAGYTF. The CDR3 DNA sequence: TGTGCCAGCAGTTACGAAGCCAGGGGGGCCGGCTACACCTTC.

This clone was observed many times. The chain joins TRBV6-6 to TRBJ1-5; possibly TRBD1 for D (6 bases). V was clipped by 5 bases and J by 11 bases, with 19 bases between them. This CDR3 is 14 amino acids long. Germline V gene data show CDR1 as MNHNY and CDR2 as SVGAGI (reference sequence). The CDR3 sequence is CASSTTGGLGAQHF. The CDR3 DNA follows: TGTGCCAGCAGTACGACAGGCGGACTGGGAGCCCAGCATTTT.

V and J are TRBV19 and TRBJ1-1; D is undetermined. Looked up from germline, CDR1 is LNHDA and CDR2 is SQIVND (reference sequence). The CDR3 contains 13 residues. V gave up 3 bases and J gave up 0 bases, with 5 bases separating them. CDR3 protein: CASSITLNTEAFF. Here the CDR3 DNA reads TGTGCCAGTAGTATTACTTTGAACACTGAAGCTTTCTTT. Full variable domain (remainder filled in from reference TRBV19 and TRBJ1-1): DGGITQSPKYLFRKEGQNVTLSCEQNLNHDAMYWYRQDPGQGLRLIYYSQIVNDFQKGDIAEGYSVSREKKESFPLTVTSAQKNPTAFYLCASSITLNTEAFFGQGTRLTVV.

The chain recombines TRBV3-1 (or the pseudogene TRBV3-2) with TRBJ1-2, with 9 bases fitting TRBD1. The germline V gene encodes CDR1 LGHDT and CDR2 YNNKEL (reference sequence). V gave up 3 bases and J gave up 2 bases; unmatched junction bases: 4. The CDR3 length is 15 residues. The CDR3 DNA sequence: TGTGCCAGCAGCCACATAGGACAGGGGAACTATGGCTACACCTTC. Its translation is CASSHIGQGNYGYTF.

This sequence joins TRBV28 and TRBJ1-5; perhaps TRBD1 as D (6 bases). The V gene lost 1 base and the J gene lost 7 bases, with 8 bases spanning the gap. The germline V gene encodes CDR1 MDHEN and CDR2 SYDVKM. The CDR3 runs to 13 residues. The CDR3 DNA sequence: TGTGCCAGCAGTTTATTTGGGGGCCAGCCCCAGCATTTT. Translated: CASSLFGGQPQHF.

The DNA of the CDR3 is TGTGCCAGCAGCTGGGGCAGCGACACTGAAGCTTTCTTT. This codes for CASSWGSDTEAFF. This rearrangement joins TRBV11-1 to TRBJ1-1, with TRBD1 as a possible D gene (5 bases). The V and J ends lost 4 bases and 3 bases respectively, with 9 bases between them. The CDR3 covers 13 residues. Germline V gives CDR1 SGHAT, CDR2 FQDESV (reference sequence).

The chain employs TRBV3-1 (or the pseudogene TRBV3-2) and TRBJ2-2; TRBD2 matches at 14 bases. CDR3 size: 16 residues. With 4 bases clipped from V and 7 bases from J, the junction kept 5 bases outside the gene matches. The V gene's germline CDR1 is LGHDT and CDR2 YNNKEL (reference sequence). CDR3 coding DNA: TGTGCCAGCAGCCGACTAGCGGGAGGGCCAGGCGGGGAGCTGTTTTTT. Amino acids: CASSRLAGGPGGELFF.

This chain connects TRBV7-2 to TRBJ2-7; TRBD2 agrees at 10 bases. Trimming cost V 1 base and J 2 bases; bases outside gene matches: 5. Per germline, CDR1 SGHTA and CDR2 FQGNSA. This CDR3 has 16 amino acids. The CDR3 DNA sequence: TGTGCCAGCAGCTTAGGTCTAGCGGGAGACGCCTACGAGCAGTACTTC. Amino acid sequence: CASSLGLAGDAYEQYF. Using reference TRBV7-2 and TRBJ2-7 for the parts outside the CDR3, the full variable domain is GAGVSQSPSNKVTEKGKDVELRCDPISGHTALYWYRQSLGQGLEFLIYFQGNSAPDKSGLPSDRFSAERTGGSVSTLTIQRTQQEDSAVYLCASSLGLAGDAYEQYFGPGTRLTVT.

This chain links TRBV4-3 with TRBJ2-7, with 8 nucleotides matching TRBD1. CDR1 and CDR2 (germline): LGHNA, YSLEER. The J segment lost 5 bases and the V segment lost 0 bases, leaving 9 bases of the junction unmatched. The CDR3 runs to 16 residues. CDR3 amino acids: CASSQDHFRGQDEQYF. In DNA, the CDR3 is TGCGCCAGCAGCCAAGATCACTTCAGGGGGCAGGACGAGCAGTACTTC.

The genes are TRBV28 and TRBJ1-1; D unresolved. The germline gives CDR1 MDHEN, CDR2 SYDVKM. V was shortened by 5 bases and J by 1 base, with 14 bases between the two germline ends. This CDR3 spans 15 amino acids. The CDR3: CASSPEAIGNTEAFF. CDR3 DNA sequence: TGTGCCAGCAGTCCCGAGGCGATAGGGAACACTGAAGCTTTCTTT.

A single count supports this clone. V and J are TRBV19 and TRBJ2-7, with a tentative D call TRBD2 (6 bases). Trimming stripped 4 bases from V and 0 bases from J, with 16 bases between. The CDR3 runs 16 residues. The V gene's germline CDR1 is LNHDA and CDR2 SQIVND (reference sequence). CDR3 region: CASSNNFGGDSYEQYF. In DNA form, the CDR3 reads TGTGCCAGTAGTAACAATTTCGGGGGAGACTCCTACGAGCAGTACTTC.